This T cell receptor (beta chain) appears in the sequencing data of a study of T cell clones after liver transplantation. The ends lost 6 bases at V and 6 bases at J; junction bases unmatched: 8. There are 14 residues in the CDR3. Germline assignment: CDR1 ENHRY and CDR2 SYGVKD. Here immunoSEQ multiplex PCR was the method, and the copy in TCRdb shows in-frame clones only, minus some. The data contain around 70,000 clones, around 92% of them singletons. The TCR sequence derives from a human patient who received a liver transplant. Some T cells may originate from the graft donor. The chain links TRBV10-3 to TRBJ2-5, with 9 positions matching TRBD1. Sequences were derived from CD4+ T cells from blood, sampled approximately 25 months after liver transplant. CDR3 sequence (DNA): TGTGCCATCAGCCCGCTGACAGGGGGGAAGACCCAGTACTTC. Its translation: CAISPLTGGKTQYF.